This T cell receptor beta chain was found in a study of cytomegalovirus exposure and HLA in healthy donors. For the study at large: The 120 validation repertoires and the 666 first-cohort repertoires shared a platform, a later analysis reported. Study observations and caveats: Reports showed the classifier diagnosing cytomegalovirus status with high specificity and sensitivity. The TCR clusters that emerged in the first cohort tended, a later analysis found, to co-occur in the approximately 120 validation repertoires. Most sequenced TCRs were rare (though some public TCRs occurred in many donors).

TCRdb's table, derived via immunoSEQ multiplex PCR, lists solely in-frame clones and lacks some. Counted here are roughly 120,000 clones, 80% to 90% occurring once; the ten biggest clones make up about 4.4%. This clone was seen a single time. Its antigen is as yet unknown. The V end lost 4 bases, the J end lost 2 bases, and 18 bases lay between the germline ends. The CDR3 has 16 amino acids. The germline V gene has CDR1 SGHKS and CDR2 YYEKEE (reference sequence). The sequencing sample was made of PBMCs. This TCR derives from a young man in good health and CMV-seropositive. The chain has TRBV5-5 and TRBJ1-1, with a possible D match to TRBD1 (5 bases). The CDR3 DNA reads TGTGCCAGCAGCGCCTTTTTACAGGTATCCAACACTGAAGCTTTCTTT. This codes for CASSAFLQVSNTEAFF.